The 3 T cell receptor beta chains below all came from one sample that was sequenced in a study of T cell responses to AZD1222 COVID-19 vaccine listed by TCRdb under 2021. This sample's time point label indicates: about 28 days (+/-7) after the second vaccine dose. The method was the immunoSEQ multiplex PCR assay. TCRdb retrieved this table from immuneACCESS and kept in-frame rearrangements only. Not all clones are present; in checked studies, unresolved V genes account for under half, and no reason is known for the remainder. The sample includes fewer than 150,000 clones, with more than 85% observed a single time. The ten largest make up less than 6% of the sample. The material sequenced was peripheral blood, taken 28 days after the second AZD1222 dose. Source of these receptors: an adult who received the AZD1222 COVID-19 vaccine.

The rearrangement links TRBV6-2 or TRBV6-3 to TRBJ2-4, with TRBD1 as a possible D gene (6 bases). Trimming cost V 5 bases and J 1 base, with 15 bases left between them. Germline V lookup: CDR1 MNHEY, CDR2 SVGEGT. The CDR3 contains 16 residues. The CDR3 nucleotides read TGTGCCAGCAGTCGCCACAGGGCTGAGGCCAAAAACATTCAGTACTTC. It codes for CASSRHRAEAKNIQYF.

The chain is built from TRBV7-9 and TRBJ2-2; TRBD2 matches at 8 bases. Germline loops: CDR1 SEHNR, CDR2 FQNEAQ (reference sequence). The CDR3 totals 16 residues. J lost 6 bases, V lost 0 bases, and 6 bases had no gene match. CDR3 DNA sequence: TGTGCCAGCAGCTTAGCCCACGGGAGGGCCGCCGGGGAGCTGTTTTTT. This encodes CASSLAHGRAAGELFF.

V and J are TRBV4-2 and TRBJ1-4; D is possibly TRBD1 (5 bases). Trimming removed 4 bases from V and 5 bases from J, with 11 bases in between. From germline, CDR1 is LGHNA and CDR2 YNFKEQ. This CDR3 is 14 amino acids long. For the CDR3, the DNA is TGTGCCAGCAGCCGAGACGGGGGGAATGAAAAACTGTTTTTT. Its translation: CASSRDGGNEKLFF.